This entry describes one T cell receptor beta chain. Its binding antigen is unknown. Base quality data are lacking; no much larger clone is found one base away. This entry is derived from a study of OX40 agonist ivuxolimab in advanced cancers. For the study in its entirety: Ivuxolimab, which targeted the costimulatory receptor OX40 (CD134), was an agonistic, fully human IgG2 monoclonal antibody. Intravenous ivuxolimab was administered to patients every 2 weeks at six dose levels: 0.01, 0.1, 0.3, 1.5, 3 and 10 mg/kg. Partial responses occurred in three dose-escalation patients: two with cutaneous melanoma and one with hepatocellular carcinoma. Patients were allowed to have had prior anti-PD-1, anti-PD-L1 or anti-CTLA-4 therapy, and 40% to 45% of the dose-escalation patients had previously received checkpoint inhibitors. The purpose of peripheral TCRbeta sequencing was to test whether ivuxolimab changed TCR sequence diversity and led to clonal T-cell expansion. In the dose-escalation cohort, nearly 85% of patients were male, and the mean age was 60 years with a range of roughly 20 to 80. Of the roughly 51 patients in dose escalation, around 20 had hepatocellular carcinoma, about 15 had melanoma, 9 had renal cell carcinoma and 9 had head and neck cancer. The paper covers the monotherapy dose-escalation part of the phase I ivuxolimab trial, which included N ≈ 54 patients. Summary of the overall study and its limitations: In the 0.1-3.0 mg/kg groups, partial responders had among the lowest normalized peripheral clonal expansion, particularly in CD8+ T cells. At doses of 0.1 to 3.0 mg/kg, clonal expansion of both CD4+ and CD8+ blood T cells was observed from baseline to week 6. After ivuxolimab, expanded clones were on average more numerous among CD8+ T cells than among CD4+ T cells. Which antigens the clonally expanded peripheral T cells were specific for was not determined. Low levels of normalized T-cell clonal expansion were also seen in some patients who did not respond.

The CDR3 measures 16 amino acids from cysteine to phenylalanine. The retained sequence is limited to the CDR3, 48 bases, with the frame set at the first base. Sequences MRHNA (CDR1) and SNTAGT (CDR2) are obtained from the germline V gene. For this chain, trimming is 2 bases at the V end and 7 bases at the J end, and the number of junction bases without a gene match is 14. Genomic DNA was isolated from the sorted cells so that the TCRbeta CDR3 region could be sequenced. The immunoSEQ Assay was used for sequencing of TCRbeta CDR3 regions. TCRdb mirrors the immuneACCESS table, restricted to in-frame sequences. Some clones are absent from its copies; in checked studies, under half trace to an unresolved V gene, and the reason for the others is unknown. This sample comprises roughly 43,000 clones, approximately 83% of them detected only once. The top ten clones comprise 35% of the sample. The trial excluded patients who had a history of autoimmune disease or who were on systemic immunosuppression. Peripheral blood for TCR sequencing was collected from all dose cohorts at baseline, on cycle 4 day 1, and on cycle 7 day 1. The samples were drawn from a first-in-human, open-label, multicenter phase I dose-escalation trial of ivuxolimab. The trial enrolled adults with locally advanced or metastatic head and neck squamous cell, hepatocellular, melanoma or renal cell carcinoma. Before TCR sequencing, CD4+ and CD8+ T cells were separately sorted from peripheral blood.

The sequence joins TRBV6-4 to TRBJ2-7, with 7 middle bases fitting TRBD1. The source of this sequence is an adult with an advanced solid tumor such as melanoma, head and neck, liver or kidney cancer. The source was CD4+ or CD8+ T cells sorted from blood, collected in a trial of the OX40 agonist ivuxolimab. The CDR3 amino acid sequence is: CASSDATRDRFGEQYF. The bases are TGTGCCAGCAGTGACGCGACCCGGGACAGATTTGGAGAGCAGTACTTC.